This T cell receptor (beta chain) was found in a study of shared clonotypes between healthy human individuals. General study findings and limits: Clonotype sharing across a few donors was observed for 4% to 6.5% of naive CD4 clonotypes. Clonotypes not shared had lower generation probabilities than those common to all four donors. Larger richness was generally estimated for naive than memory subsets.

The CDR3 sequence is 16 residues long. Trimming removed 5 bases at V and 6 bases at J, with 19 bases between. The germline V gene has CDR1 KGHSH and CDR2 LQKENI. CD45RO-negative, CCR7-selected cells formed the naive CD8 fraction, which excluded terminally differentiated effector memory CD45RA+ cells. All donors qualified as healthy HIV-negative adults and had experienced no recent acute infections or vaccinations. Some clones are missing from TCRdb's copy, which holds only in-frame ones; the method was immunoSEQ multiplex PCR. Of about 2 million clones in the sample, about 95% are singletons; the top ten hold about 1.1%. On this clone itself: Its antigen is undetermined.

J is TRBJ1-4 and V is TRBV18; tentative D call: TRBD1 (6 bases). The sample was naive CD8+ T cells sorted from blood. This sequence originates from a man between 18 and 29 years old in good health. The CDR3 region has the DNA TGTGCCAGCTCAGTAGCAGGAGGGGGTACTTATGAAAAACTGTTTTTT. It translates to CASSVAGGGTYEKLFF.